One and the same sample provided the 26 T cell receptor beta chains below, sequenced in a study of T cell repertoires in cytomegalovirus infection. These receptors' targets are unknown. A single record per CDR3 protein comes from TCRdb applying MiXCR to the reads. The sample lists approximately 73,000 distinct CDR3 sequences, around 42% occurring once. The sequenced sample was CD8+ T cells from cultured PBMCs, obtained from culture after CMV antigen stimulation. The receptor set was obtained from a human donor in good health (CMV status not recorded). Some clones in this sample may be carry-over from other donors' samples.

The gene calls are TRBV6-2 or TRBV6-3 and TRBJ2-7; D is ambiguous. There are 14 residues in the CDR3. Germline V gene data show CDR1 as MNHEY and CDR2 as SVGEGT. Trimming removed 6 bases from V and 1 base from J, with 13 bases in between. The CDR3 region is CASSPTMSSYEQYF. The CDR3 coding sequence is TGTGCCAGCAGCCCCACTATGTCATCCTACGAGCAGTACTTC.

This clonotype was observed at least ten times. The genes are TRBV7-2 and TRBJ1-1; TRBD1 aligns across 9 bases. CDR1 SGHTA and CDR2 FQGNSA come from the germline V gene. J lost 0 bases, V lost 5 bases, and 4 bases had no gene match. The CDR3 spans 15 residues. DNA for the CDR3: TGTGCCAGCAGCCCTCGGACAGGGGTGAACACTGAAGCTTTCTTT. Translated, it gives CASSPRTGVNTEAFF. The variable domain in full, with the rest retrieved from reference TRBV7-2 and TRBJ1-1, is GAGVSQSPSNKVTEKGKDVELRCDPISGHTALYWYRQSLGQGLEFLIYFQGNSAPDKSGLPSDRFSAERTGGSVSTLTIQRTQQEDSAVYLCASSPRTGVNTEAFFGQGTRLTVV.

The chain links TRBV9 to TRBJ2-7; no clear D. Germline V gene data show CDR1 as SGDLS and CDR2 as YYNGEE. The CDR3 loop spans 14 amino acids. The V end lost 0 bases, the J end lost 7 bases, and 14 bases lay between the germline ends. The CDR3 DNA reads as TGTGCCAGCAGCGTAGGGTCTGGACCACGAGAGCAGTACTTC. Translated: CASSVGSGPREQYF.

The chain couples TRBV20-1 to TRBJ1-1; D is undetermined. The V gene lost 0 bases and the J gene lost 3 bases, with 8 bases spanning the gap. This CDR3 is 13 amino acids long. In germline, CDR1 is DFQATT, CDR2 SNEGSKA (reference sequence). The CDR3 DNA follows: TGCAGTGCTAGAGATATCGCGTACACTGAAGCTTTCTTT. It encodes CSARDIAYTEAFF.

This clonotype was counted a few times. The genes are TRBV7-6 and TRBJ2-5; a possible D gene is TRBD2 (6 bases). Germline CDR1 and CDR2: SGHVS and FNYEAQ. V was shortened by 5 bases and J by 2 bases, with 9 bases between the two germline ends. CDR3 length: 13 residues. The CDR3 region is CASSRRGQETQYF. Written as DNA, the CDR3 is TGTGCCAGCAGCCGCCGGGGGCAAGAGACCCAGTACTTC.

This clonotype was detected only a few times. The chain recombines TRBV7-8 with TRBJ1-1; maybe TRBD1 (6 bases). From germline, CDR1 is SGHVS and CDR2 FQNEAQ. V lost 5 bases, J lost 4 bases, and 17 bases lay in between. The CDR3 runs to 15 residues. The CDR3 here is CASSLSVGGGTEAFF. DNA of the CDR3: TGTGCCAGCAGCCTAAGTGTAGGAGGGGGCACTGAAGCTTTCTTT. The variable domain in full, with the rest retrieved from reference TRBV7-8 and TRBJ1-1, is GAGVSQSPRYKVAKRGQDVALRCDPISGHVSLFWYQQALGQGPEFLTYFQNEAQLDKSGLPSDRFFAERPEGSVSTLKIQRTQQEDSAVYLCASSLSVGGGTEAFFGQGTRLTVV.

V and J are TRBV28 and TRBJ2-7, with D possibly matching TRBD1 (6 bases). V shed 5 bases and J shed 4 bases, with 18 bases lying between them. The CDR3 has 15 residues. Per the germline V gene, CDR1 is MDHEN and CDR2 is SYDVKM. The CDR3 DNA sequence: TGTGCCAGCAGTCCATTACAGGGAAACTATTACGAGCAGTACTTC. It encodes CASSPLQGNYYEQYF.

V is TRBV6-1 and J is TRBJ1-1; no definite D call. This CDR3 spans 13 amino acids. The germline V gene encodes CDR1 MNHNS and CDR2 SASEGT. Trimming took 7 bases from V and 2 from J, leaving 11 bases between them. The CDR3 DNA sequence: TGTGCCAGCACCCCCTACGGCAACACTGAAGCTTTCTTT. Its translation: CASTPYGNTEAFF.

The genes are TRBV7-6 and TRBJ2-3; D gene unclear. The CDR3 length is 15 residues. CDR1 is SGHVS, CDR2 FNYEAQ, per germline. Trimming removed 6 bases at V and 3 bases at J, with 16 bases between. CDR3 sequence (DNA): TGTGCCAGCAGACTAACACCCGTCTTAACAGATACGCAGTATTTT. Its protein is CASRLTPVLTDTQYF.

V and J are TRBV6-1 and TRBJ1-4; D unresolved. The germline V and J ends were trimmed by 8 bases and 0 bases, with 16 bases remaining between them. The CDR3 length is 16 residues. Germline V gene lookup returns CDR1 MNHNS and CDR2 SASEGT. In DNA form, the CDR3 reads TGTGCCAGCGGGCGTGCAGCCTGGGCAACTAATGAAAAACTGTTTTTT. Translation gives CASGRAAWATNEKLFF.

J is TRBJ2-7 and V is TRBV7-8; 10 bases fit TRBD1. Germline assignment: CDR1 SGHVS and CDR2 FQNEAQ. V gave up 4 bases and J gave up 0 bases; unmatched junction bases: 3. The CDR3 runs to 15 residues. CDR3 bases: TGTGCCAGCAGCTCATGGACAGGGGGCTCCTACGAGCAGTACTTC. It specifies CASSSWTGGSYEQYF. The full variable domain, with the rest looked up from reference TRBV7-8 and TRBJ2-7, is GAGVSQSPRYKVAKRGQDVALRCDPISGHVSLFWYQQALGQGPEFLTYFQNEAQLDKSGLPSDRFFAERPEGSVSTLKIQRTQQEDSAVYLCASSSWTGGSYEQYFGPGTRLTVT.

The chain links TRBV7-6 to TRBJ2-1; 11 bases agree with TRBD2. CDR1 SGHVS and CDR2 FNYEAQ come from the germline V gene. The CDR3 is made up of 16 amino acids. V was clipped by 5 bases and J by 6 bases; unmatched bases: 9. The DNA of the CDR3 is TGTGCCAGCAGCGAACAACTAGCGGGGGCCTCCAATGAGCAGTTCTTC. Protein sequence: CASSEQLAGASNEQFF.

V and J are TRBV6-1 and TRBJ1-4, with 7 bases fitting TRBD1. Germline loops: CDR1 MNHNS, CDR2 SASEGT. Germline trimming cut 6 bases from V and 5 bases from J; bases unmatched to any gene: 6. The CDR3 runs 14 residues. CDR3: CASRVGQINEKLFF. The DNA for the CDR3 is TGTGCCAGCAGGGTGGGACAGATAAATGAAAAACTGTTTTTT.

The rearrangement uses TRBV29-1 and TRBJ1-2, with D unresolved. This CDR3 comprises 11 residues. Trimming stripped 6 bases from V and 5 bases from J, with 10 bases between. Germline loops: CDR1 SQVTM, CDR2 ANQGSEA. CDR3 bases: TGCAGCGTCGCCACAGATTATGGCTACACCTTC. Its protein is CSVATDYGYTF. Complete variable domain (other parts from reference TRBV29-1 and TRBJ1-2): SAVISQKPSRDICQRGTSLTIQCQVDSQVTMMFWYRQQPGQSLTLIATANQGSEATYESGFVIDKFPISRPNLTFSTLTVSNMSPEDSSIYLCSVATDYGYTFGSGTRLTVV.

J is TRBJ2-3 and V is TRBV6-8; TRBD2 aligns across 11 bases. V lost 2 bases and J lost 1; bases outside the gene matches: 5. This CDR3 comprises 17 residues. From germline, CDR1 is MNHGY and CDR2 SAAAGT. The chain's CDR3 is CASSYLAGGRGTDTQYF. In DNA form, the CDR3 reads TGTGCCAGCAGTTACCTAGCGGGGGGCCGGGGCACAGATACGCAGTATTTT.

The rearrangement joins TRBV10-3 to TRBJ2-5, with no clear D. Germline V CDR1 and CDR2: ENHRY, SYGVKD. This CDR3 region has 12 residues. Between the trimmed V and J ends, which lost 4 bases and 1 base, there was a span of 4 bases. CDR3 in DNA: TGTGCCATCAGTGGGCCCCAAGAGACCCAGTACTTC. Translating it yields CAISGPQETQYF.

In this sample, this clonotype turned up a few times. The genes are TRBV27 and TRBJ2-7; 9 nucleotides align to TRBD1. The germline gives CDR1 MNHEY, CDR2 SMNVEV (reference sequence). This CDR3 contains 14 residues. Trimming removed 4 bases from V and 7 bases from J; junction bases left unmatched: 8. CDR3 sequence: CASSSQGARREQYF. The CDR3 nucleotides are TGTGCCAGCAGTTCACAGGGGGCGCGACGGGAGCAGTACTTC.

This clonotype was counted a few times. The V and J genes are TRBV19 and TRBJ1-1; D gene uncertain. V was shortened by 3 bases and J by 1 base, with 9 bases between the two germline ends. In germline, CDR1 is LNHDA, CDR2 SQIVND (reference sequence). This CDR3 is 14 amino acids long. This CDR3 is CASSISAGNTEAFF. CDR3 DNA: TGTGCCAGTAGTATTTCGGCAGGGAACACTGAAGCTTTCTTT. The full variable domain, rest sourced from reference TRBV19 and TRBJ1-1, is DGGITQSPKYLFRKEGQNVTLSCEQNLNHDAMYWYRQDPGQGLRLIYYSQIVNDFQKGDIAEGYSVSREKKESFPLTVTSAQKNPTAFYLCASSISAGNTEAFFGQGTRLTVV.

On this clonotype itself: Mismatch with germline at one junction end may stem from a read error. CDR3 sequence: CTSSYSGTVGYEQYF. CDR3 nucleotides: TGTACCAGCAGTTACTCCGGGACAGTTGGGTACGAGCAGTACTTC. V gene TRBV6-6 combines with J gene TRBJ2-7; 7 nucleotides agree with TRBD1. Germline V gene sequence: CDR1 MNHNY, CDR2 SVGAGI (reference sequence). This CDR3 is built from 15 residues.

This clonotype was observed a few times. The chain carries TRBV5-1 and TRBJ2-3, with TRBD2 matching over 7 bases. The junction had 8 bases not matched to a gene; V was cut back by 7 bases and J by 0 bases. The germline CDR1 and CDR2 sequences are SGHRS and YFSETQ. The CDR3 covers 15 residues. The DNA for the CDR3 is TGCGCCAGCCGTCTACTAGCGCCAAGCACAGATACGCAGTATTTT. Its translation: CASRLLAPSTDTQYF.

The table lists this clonotype with a few counts. V gene TRBV7-9 combines with J gene TRBJ2-1, with 8 positions matching TRBD1. CDR3 length equals 16 residues. The V segment lost 4 bases and the J segment 4 bases; nucleotides outside the gene matches: 9. Germline V lookup: CDR1 SEHNR, CDR2 FQNEAQ (reference sequence). In DNA, the CDR3 is TGTGCCAGCAGCTCCAGCGGACAGGGCGATTACAATGAGCAGTTCTTC. Translation: CASSSSGQGDYNEQFF.

This clonotype was detected ten times or more. The J gene is TRBJ2-7, the V gene TRBV7-6; no reliable D call. This CDR3 is 14 amino acids long. V was pared by 2 bases and J by 4 bases, with 12 bases between. The germline V gene has CDR1 SGHVS and CDR2 FNYEAQ. The CDR3 sequence is CASSLIPNGYEQYF. The CDR3 DNA reads TGTGCCAGCAGCTTAATCCCCAATGGGTACGAGCAGTACTTC.

This clonotype has more than one count but fewer than ten. The chain links TRBV7-2 to TRBJ2-1; 7 bases agree with TRBD2. V shed 1 base and J 6 bases; nucleotides not matched to a gene: 3. This CDR3 region has 14 residues. Germline CDR1 reads SGHTA; CDR2 reads FQGNSA. The CDR3 sequence: CASSLESSGNEQFF. As DNA, the CDR3 is TGTGCCAGCAGCTTAGAATCTAGCGGCAATGAGCAGTTCTTC. Full variable domain (rest looked up from reference TRBV7-2 and TRBJ2-1): GAGVSQSPSNKVTEKGKDVELRCDPISGHTALYWYRQSLGQGLEFLIYFQGNSAPDKSGLPSDRFSAERTGGSVSTLTIQRTQQEDSAVYLCASSLESSGNEQFFGPGTRLTVL.

This clonotype was seen a few times. The rearrangement joins TRBV6-5 to TRBJ1-4, with D possibly matching TRBD1 (6 bases). Germline V CDR1 and CDR2: MNHEY, SVGAGI. This CDR3 comprises 15 residues. V was trimmed by 2 bases and J by 7 bases, leaving 14 bases between them. This CDR3 is CASSYRGGGGEKLFF. Written as DNA, the CDR3 is TGTGCCAGCAGTTACCGAGGGGGAGGTGGTGAAAAACTGTTTTTT.

This sequence joins TRBV4-1 and TRBJ2-2; D is unclear. The CDR3 covers 14 residues. In germline, CDR1 is MGHRA, CDR2 YSYEKL. V shed 0 bases and J shed 7 bases, with 9 bases lying between them. CDR3 sequence: CASSQEGGFGELFF. DNA for the CDR3: TGCGCCAGCAGCCAAGAGGGCGGCTTCGGGGAGCTGTTTTTT.

This rearrangement joins TRBV4-1 to TRBJ2-1; the match to TRBD2 covers 7 bases. The CDR3 spans 16 residues. Trimming took 0 bases from V and 9 from J; bases not matched to a gene: 11. Germline lookup yields CDR1 MGHRA and CDR2 YSYEKL. This CDR3 reads CASSQDGGPWEGEQFF. For the CDR3, the DNA is TGCGCCAGCAGCCAAGATGGGGGACCCTGGGAGGGTGAGCAGTTCTTC.